Sequencing of this T cell receptor (beta chain) was carried out in a study of control samples from healthy donors and cancer patients. This table comes from immunoSEQ multiplex PCR, and its TCRdb copy is limited to in-frame clones, with some not included. The data contain 100,000 to 130,000 clones, around 80% of them singletons. Trimming cost V 6 bases and J 7 bases; bases outside gene matches: 6. The germline V gene encodes CDR1 MNHNY and CDR2 SVGAGI (reference sequence). The CDR3 loop spans 14 amino acids. The source of this sequence is a man between 18 and 29 years old in good health. Sequencing was performed on blood. The rearrangement uses TRBV6-6 and TRBJ1-6; 7 nucleotides match TRBD1. The DNA for the CDR3 is TGTGCCAGCAGCCCGACAGGGATCAATTCACCCCTCCACTTT. It specifies CASSPTGINSPLHF.